These 3 T cell receptor beta chains share one sample of origin, sequenced in a study of blood T cell repertoires in COVID-19. This table comes from immunoSEQ multiplex PCR, and its TCRdb copy is limited to in-frame clones, with some not included. Among 40,000 to 45,000 clones, 76% were seen once, and the ten largest hold approximately 26%. The sequenced sample consisted of peripheral blood. Every receptor here comes from an elderly man with acute or convalescent COVID-19.

CDR3 sequence: CASSITGSSGNTIYF. The CDR3 coding sequence is TGTGCCAGCAGCATCACAGGGAGCTCTGGAAACACCATATATTTT. V usage is TRBV11-2 and J usage is TRBJ1-3; TRBD1 might be the D (6 bases). This CDR3 spans 15 amino acids. V lost 5 bases to trimming and J lost 0 bases, with 11 bases between them. Germline values: CDR1 SGHAT, CDR2 FQNNGV.

This clone was counted a few times. Distinct nucleotide sequences in the sample also encode this CDR3. The CDR3 nucleotides read TGTGCCAGCAGCTTGAGACAGGGGGATGGCTACACCTTC. Its translation is CASSLRQGDGYTF. The chain recombines TRBV5-6 with TRBJ1-2; 9 bases are a match to TRBD1. Germline V CDR1 and CDR2: SGHDT, YYEEEE. The length of the CDR3 is 13 residues. J was trimmed by 6 bases and V by 1 base; bases with no gene match: 1.

V is TRBV6-1 and J is TRBJ1-5; no definite D call. The CDR3 length is 15 residues. Germline CDR1 MNHNS, CDR2 SASEGT. Trimming took off 1 base at V and 0 bases at J, with 7 bases between the two ends. CDR3 coding DNA: TGTGCCAGCAGTGAAGGAGGGTATAGCAATCAGCCCCAGCATTTT. Its translation: CASSEGGYSNQPQHF.